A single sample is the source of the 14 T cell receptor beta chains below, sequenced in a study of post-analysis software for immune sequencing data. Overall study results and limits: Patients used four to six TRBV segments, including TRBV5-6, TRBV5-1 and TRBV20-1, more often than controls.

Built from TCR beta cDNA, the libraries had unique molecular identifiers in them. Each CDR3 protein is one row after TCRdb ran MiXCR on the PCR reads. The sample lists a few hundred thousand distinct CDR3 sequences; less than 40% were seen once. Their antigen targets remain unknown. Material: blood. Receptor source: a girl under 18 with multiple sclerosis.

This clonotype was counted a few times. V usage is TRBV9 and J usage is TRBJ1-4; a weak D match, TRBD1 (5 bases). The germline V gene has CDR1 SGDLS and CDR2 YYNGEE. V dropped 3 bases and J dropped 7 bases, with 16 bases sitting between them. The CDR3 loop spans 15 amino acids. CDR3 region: CASSAGAGTSEKLFF. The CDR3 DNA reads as TGTGCCAGCAGCGCCGGCGCGGGGACGAGTGAAAAACTGTTTTTT. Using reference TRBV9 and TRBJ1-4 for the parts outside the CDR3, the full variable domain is DSGVTQTPKHLITATGQRVTLRCSPRSGDLSVYWYQQSLDQGLQFLIQYYNGEERAKGNILERFSAQQFPDLHSELNLSSLELGDSALYFCASSAGAGTSEKLFFGSGTQLSVL.

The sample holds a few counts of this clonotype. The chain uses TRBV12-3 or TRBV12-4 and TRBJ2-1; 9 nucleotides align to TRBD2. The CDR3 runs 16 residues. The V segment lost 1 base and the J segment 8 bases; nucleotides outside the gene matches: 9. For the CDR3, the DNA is TGTGCCAGCAGTTTAGAGGCGGGGGGGCGAGGTGATGAGCAGTTCTTC. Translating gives CASSLEAGGRGDEQFF.

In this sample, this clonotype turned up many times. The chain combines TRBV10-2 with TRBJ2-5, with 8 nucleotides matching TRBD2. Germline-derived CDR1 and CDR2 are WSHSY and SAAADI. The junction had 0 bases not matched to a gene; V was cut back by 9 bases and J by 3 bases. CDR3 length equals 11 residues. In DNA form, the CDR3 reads TGCGCCAGTAGCGGGGAAGAGACCCAGTACTTC. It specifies CASSGEETQYF.

CDR3 region: CASSLTIAGGLSADSTDTQYF. The CDR3 region has the DNA TGTGCCAGCAGTTTAACCATAGCGGGGGGGTTGTCCGCTGATAGCACAGATACGCAGTATTTT. The genes are TRBV3-1 and TRBJ2-3; 11 nucleotides align to TRBD2. This CDR3 is built from 21 residues. The J segment lost 0 bases and the V segment lost 6 bases, leaving 20 bases of the junction unmatched. Germline V gives CDR1 LGHDT, CDR2 YNNKEL (reference sequence).

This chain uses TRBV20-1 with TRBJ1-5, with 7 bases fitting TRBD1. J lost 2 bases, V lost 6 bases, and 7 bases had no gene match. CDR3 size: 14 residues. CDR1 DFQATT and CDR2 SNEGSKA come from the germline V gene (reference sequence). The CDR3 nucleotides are TGCAGTGCCAATGTAGGACAGGGCAATCAGCCCCAGCATTTT. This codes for CSANVGQGNQPQHF.

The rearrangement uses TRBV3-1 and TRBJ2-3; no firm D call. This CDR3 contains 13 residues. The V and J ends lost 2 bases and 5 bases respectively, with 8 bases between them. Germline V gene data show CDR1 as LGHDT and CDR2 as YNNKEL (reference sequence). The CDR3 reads CASSQSIGDTQYF. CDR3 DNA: TGTGCCAGCAGCCAAAGTATAGGAGATACGCAGTATTTT.

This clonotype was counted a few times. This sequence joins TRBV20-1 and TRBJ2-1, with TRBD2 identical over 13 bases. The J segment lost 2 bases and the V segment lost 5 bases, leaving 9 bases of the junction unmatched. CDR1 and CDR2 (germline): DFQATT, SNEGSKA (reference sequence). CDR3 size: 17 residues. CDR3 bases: TGCAGTGCTTATATACTAGCGGGGGGGCCGACCTACAATGAGCAGTTCTTC. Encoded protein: CSAYILAGGPTYNEQFF.

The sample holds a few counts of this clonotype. The CDR3 nucleotides are TGTGCCAGCAGCCCTCGATGGGGAGGGGAGACCCAGTACTTC. Its protein product is CASSPRWGGETQYF. J is TRBJ2-7 and V is TRBV7-9; 7 positions match TRBD2. The end of the DNA aligns better with TRBJ2-5, so the J call may be wrong. This CDR3 contains 14 residues. Looked up from germline, CDR1 is SEHNR and CDR2 is FQNEAQ (reference sequence).

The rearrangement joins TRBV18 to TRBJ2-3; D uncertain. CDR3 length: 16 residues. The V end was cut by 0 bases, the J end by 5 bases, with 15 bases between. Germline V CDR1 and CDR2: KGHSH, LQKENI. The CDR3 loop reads CASSPPGQPSGDTQYF. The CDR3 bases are TGTGCCAGCTCACCACCGGGTCAGCCCTCTGGAGATACGCAGTATTTT.

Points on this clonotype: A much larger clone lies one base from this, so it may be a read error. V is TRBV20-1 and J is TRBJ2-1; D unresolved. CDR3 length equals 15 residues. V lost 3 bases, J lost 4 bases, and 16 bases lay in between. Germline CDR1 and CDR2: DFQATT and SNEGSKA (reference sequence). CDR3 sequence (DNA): TGCAGTGCTAGGGCCGGACCCAGCCCGTACAATGAGCAGTTCTTC. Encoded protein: CSARAGPSPYNEQFF.

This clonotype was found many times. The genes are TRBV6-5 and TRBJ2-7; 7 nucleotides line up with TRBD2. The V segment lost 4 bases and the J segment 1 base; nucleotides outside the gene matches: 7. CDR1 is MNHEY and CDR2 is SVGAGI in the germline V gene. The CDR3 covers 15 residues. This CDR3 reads CASSFTSAGSYEQYF. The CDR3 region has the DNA TGTGCCAGCAGTTTCACTAGCGCTGGGTCCTACGAGCAGTACTTC.

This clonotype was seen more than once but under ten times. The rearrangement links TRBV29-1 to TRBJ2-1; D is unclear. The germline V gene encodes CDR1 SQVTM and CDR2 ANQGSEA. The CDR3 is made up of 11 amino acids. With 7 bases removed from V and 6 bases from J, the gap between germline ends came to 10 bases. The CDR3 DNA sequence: TGCAGCGGCATAACAAGCAATGAGCAGTTCTTC. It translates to CSGITSNEQFF.

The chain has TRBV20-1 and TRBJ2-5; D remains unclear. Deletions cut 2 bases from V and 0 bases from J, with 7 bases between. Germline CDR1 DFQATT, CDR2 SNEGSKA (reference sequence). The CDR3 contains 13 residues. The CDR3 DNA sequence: TGCAGTGCTAGAAAACAACACCAAGAGACCCAGTACTTC. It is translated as CSARKQHQETQYF.

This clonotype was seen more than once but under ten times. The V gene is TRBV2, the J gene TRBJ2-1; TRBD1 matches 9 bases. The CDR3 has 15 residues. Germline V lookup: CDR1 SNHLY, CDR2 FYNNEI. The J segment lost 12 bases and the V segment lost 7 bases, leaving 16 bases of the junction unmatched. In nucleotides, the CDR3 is TGTGCCAGCATTCCGGGACAGGGCCTTTTTGGGGGGCAGTTCTTC. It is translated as CASIPGQGLFGGQFF.